The 19 T cell receptor beta chains reported below all come from one sample, sequenced in a study of CXCR3-negative and CXCR3-positive naive CD8 T cells. The authors prepared UMI-labeled TRB cDNA libraries by 5' RACE. Each CDR3 protein gets one entry in TCRdb, which reprocessed the 5' RACE reads and gives no DNA. This sample's table reports approximately 130,000 distinct CDR3 sequences. The antigens of these receptors remain unknown. Points from the study as a whole: Naive cells with CXCR3 showed TRB CDR3s that were more hydrophobic than those in CXCR3-negative naive cells.

Sequences were obtained from naive CXCR3+ CD8+ T cells from blood. Indicated subset: CD45RO-CCR7+CD27+CD95- naive CD8+ T cells expressing CXCR3 (TNR3+). The source is a human donor in good health. Some clones in this sample may be carry-over from other donors' samples.

V is TRBV7-9 and J is TRBJ2-7; there is no DNA to check the TCRdb D call of TRBD2. This CDR3 region has 13 residues. Germline V gene lookup returns CDR1 SEHNR and CDR2 FQNEAQ (reference sequence). The CDR3 here is CASSSTAGGEQYF.

V usage is TRBV7-3 and J usage is TRBJ1-1. The CDR3 is 14 amino acids. Germline V gene lookup returns CDR1 SGHTA and CDR2 FQGTGA. CDR3 sequence: CASSLWGVGTEAFF.

The gene calls are TRBV29-1 and TRBJ2-1. The CDR3 extends over 13 amino acids. Germline V gene lookup returns CDR1 SQVTM and CDR2 ANQGSEA. This CDR3 reads CSVAEDTYNEQFF.

The chain carries TRBV6-5 and TRBJ2-1. Germline V gene sequence: CDR1 MNHEY, CDR2 SVGAGI. The CDR3 spans 11 residues. The CDR3 sequence is CASSYLSEQFF.

The J gene is TRBJ2-7, the V gene TRBV28. This CDR3 has 11 amino acids. CDR1 is MDHEN, CDR2 SYDVKM, per germline. Here the CDR3 reads CASSPKYEQYF.

The chain employs TRBV4-3 and TRBJ2-2; the D call of TRBD1 rests on TCRdb alone, since no DNA is present to check it. This CDR3 spans 19 amino acids. Germline CDR1 LGHNA, CDR2 YSLEER. The CDR3 here is CASSQGGSWTGSMVGELFF.

The J gene is TRBJ2-1, the V gene TRBV7-9; the TCRdb call, TRBD1, lacks DNA for checking. Germline values: CDR1 SEHNR, CDR2 FQNEAQ (reference sequence). The CDR3 runs to 14 residues. The CDR3 sequence is CASSLGGAPNEQFF.

The CDR3 reads CASSLLGPQYTGELFF. V gene TRBV5-1 combines with J gene TRBJ2-2; TCRdb calls TRBD2, which cannot be checked without DNA. The germline CDR1 and CDR2 sequences are SGHRS and YFSETQ. The CDR3 covers 16 residues.

This chain links TRBV27 with TRBJ2-7; TCRdb lists TRBD1, though no DNA is available to test this call. Per the germline V gene, CDR1 is MNHEY and CDR2 is SMNVEV (reference sequence). The CDR3 extends over 14 amino acids. CDR3 sequence reads: CASNSGTGPYEQYF.

The chain combines TRBV29-1 with TRBJ2-1; checking the TCRdb D call of TRBD1 is not possible without DNA. CDR1 is SQVTM and CDR2 is ANQGSEA in the germline V gene. The CDR3 totals 20 residues. CDR3 in amino acids: CSVGTQFSPGTLRGYNEQFF.

The J gene is TRBJ2-7, the V gene TRBV29-1; the TCRdb call, TRBD2, lacks DNA for checking. This CDR3 contains 13 residues. Germline V gives CDR1 SQVTM, CDR2 ANQGSEA. The CDR3 region is CSVEVGGGNEQYF.

The genes are TRBV12-3 or TRBV12-4 and TRBJ1-5. The length of the CDR3 is 16 residues. CDR3 sequence: CASTLGGPYSNQPQHF.

The chain is built from TRBV24-1 and TRBJ2-2; TCRdb outputs TRBD1, but without DNA this stays unchecked. The CDR3 loop spans 19 amino acids. Per germline, CDR1 KGHDR and CDR2 SFDVKD. The CDR3 loop reads CATSDPRTGNYWDTGELFF.

The V gene is TRBV5-1, the J gene TRBJ1-6. The CDR3 has 12 residues. Germline V gene data show CDR1 as SGHRS and CDR2 as YFSETQ. CDR3 sequence reads: CASSFFDSPLHF.

The chain uses TRBV6-5 and TRBJ2-1; the TRBD2 assignment by TCRdb is unverifiable without DNA. The CDR3 is 15 residues long. Germline CDR1 reads MNHEY; CDR2 reads SVGAGI. CDR3 loop: CASSVLAGGGDEQFF.

The chain is built from TRBV2 and TRBJ2-2. This CDR3 spans 12 amino acids. The germline V gene has CDR1 SNHLY and CDR2 FYNNEI. CDR3 in amino acids: CASSWVAGELFF.

The V gene is TRBV12-3 or TRBV12-4, the J gene TRBJ2-1; without DNA, the TCRdb call of TRBD2 cannot be checked. The CDR3 contains 14 residues. CDR3 region: CASRPGTSGVEQFF.

The chain employs TRBV7-9 and TRBJ2-1; TCRdb names TRBD1, which stays unverified in the absence of DNA. The CDR3 loop spans 16 amino acids. CDR1 is SEHNR, CDR2 FQNEAQ, per germline (reference sequence). CDR3 residues: CASSLTGTANYNEQFF.

The genes are TRBV5-1 and TRBJ1-2; the TRBD1 assignment by TCRdb is unverifiable without DNA. The CDR3 has 15 amino acids. The germline CDR1 and CDR2 sequences are SGHRS and YFSETQ. The CDR3 here is CASSLGQGSGYGYTF.